Below are 20 T cell receptor beta chains sequenced from a single sample in a study of shared clonotypes between healthy human individuals. Sequencing used immunoSEQ multiplex PCR; TCRdb keeps in-frame clones, though not all of them. Among 2 million to 2.5 million clones, roughly 94% were seen once, and the ten largest hold 0.1% to 0.15%. Material: naive CD4+ T cells sorted from blood. Regarding subset: CD45RA+ positively selected. The receptors here all came from a man younger than 30 in good health.

This clone was observed a single time. CDR3 sequence (DNA): TGTGCCTGGGGGGGGGACTACCTCACAGATACGCAGTATTTT. Translated, it gives CAWGGDYLTDTQYF. V and J are TRBV30 and TRBJ2-3; TRBD2 matches 7 bases. The CDR3 is 14 residues long. Germline V gene lookup returns CDR1 GTSNPN and CDR2 SVGIG (reference sequence). V gave up 5 bases and J gave up 2 bases; unmatched junction bases: 7. The full variable domain, rest sourced from reference TRBV30 and TRBJ2-3, is SQTIHQWPATLVQPVGSPLSLECTVEGTSNPNLYWYRQAAGRGLQLLFYSVGIGQISSEVPQNLSASRPQDRQFILSSKKLLLSDSGFYLCAWGGDYLTDTQYFGPGTRLTVL.

This chain connects TRBV18 to TRBJ1-5, with D uncertain. V was pared by 3 bases and J by 3 bases, with 15 bases between. Germline-derived CDR1 and CDR2 are KGHSH and LQKENI. The CDR3 runs to 16 residues. As DNA, the CDR3 is TGTGCCAGCTCACCCCTCCGGAACGTGAACAATCAGCCCCAGCATTTT. It encodes CASSPLRNVNNQPQHF.

V and J are TRBV6-5 and TRBJ1-5; 8 bases align to TRBD1. Germline CDR1 reads MNHEY; CDR2 reads SVGAGI. Germline trimming cut 5 bases from V and 6 bases from J; bases unmatched to any gene: 6. The length of the CDR3 is 14 residues. In DNA form, the CDR3 reads TGTGCCAGCAGTCGGGCAGGGGGCCGTCAGCCCCAGCATTTT. Its translation: CASSRAGGRQPQHF.

The chain combines TRBV10-2 with TRBJ2-7; TRBD2 is a possible D gene (5 bases). This CDR3 comprises 14 residues. V lost 6 bases and J lost 0, with 12 bases in between. Germline assignment: CDR1 WSHSY and CDR2 SAAADI. In DNA form, the CDR3 reads TGCGCCAGCAGCCTCCAACTAGACTCCTACGAGCAGTACTTC. Translating it yields CASSLQLDSYEQYF.

This clone has a handful of counts. J is TRBJ1-1 and V is TRBV30; 7 bases line up with TRBD1. The CDR3 contains 11 residues. V shed 5 bases, J shed 3 bases, and the junction held 0 bases outside the gene matches. Germline V gives CDR1 GTSNPN, CDR2 SVGIG (reference sequence). The CDR3 here is CAWGQDTEAFF. The CDR3 DNA sequence: TGTGCCTGGGGACAGGACACTGAAGCTTTCTTT.

V usage is TRBV5-1 and J usage is TRBJ1-6, with D uncertain. The V gene's germline CDR1 is SGHRS and CDR2 YFSETQ. The CDR3 loop spans 17 amino acids. V was cut by 0 bases and J by 1 base, with 11 bases left in between. The CDR3 protein is CASSLAKGGSYNSPLHF. In DNA form, the CDR3 reads TGCGCCAGCAGCTTGGCCAAGGGTGGGTCCTATAATTCACCCCTCCACTTT.

This sequence joins TRBV5-1 and TRBJ1-5, with TRBD1 matching over 7 bases. This CDR3 is 16 amino acids long. With V trimmed by 4 bases and J by 1 base, 8 bases remained unmatched. Germline CDR1 and CDR2: SGHRS and YFSETQ. CDR3 bases: TGCGCCAGCAGCGTCTCGGCAGGGGGAAGCAATCAGCCCCAGCATTTT. Its translation: CASSVSAGGSNQPQHF.

CDR3 sequence: CASSPPGRPEKLFF. CDR3 DNA: TGTGCCAGCTCACCACCAGGTCGACCCGAAAAACTGTTTTTT. The chain joins TRBV18 to TRBJ1-4, with no clear D. Looked up from germline, CDR1 is KGHSH and CDR2 is LQKENI. V lost 0 bases, J lost 8 bases, and 10 bases lay in between. The CDR3 consists of 14 residues.

The V gene is TRBV1, the J gene TRBJ1-1. TRBV1 is recorded as a pseudogene. The CDR3 is made up of 13 amino acids. CDR3 sequence: CTSSFPPETEAFF. The CDR3 DNA reads as TGCACCAGCAGCTTCCCCCCCGAGACTGAAGCTTTCTTT.

The chain links TRBV30 to TRBJ2-2; a possible D gene is TRBD2 (7 bases). The V end lost 3 bases, the J end lost 7 bases, and 18 bases lay between the germline ends. CDR1 is GTSNPN and CDR2 is SVGIG in the germline V gene (reference sequence). The CDR3 runs 15 residues. CDR3 nucleotides: TGTGCCTGGAGACGGGGGGCGTTGGATGACGGGGAGCTGTTTTTT. Protein: CAWRRGALDDGELFF.

This clone was observed once. The rearrangement links TRBV11-1 to TRBJ1-1; D is perhaps TRBD1 (5 bases). The CDR3 loop spans 15 amino acids. CDR1 and CDR2 from the germline V gene are SGHAT and FQDESV (reference sequence). Trimming took 4 bases from V and 0 from J, leaving 12 bases between them. The DNA of the CDR3 is TGTGCCAGCAGCTACGGGGCTCTCATGAACACTGAAGCTTTCTTT. Protein: CASSYGALMNTEAFF.

This sequence joins TRBV7-8 and TRBJ1-5, with no clear D. Germline-derived CDR1 and CDR2 are SGHVS and FQNEAQ. With 4 bases removed from V and 5 bases from J, the gap between germline ends came to 6 bases. The CDR3 has 12 residues. The CDR3 coding sequence is TGTGCCAGCAGCTGGTACGATCAGCCCCAGCATTTT. It specifies CASSWYDQPQHF. The entire variable domain, with the rest obtained from reference TRBV7-8 and TRBJ1-5, is as follows: GAGVSQSPRYKVAKRGQDVALRCDPISGHVSLFWYQQALGQGPEFLTYFQNEAQLDKSGLPSDRFFAERPEGSVSTLKIQRTQQEDSAVYLCASSWYDQPQHFGDGTRLSIL.

Only one count was recorded for this clone. This chain uses TRBV6-1 with TRBJ2-3; 8 nucleotides match TRBD1. V lost 5 bases and J lost 3; bases outside the gene matches: 7. Germline V gene data show CDR1 as MNHNS and CDR2 as SASEGT. The CDR3 is 15 amino acids. The CDR3 sequence is CASSIQGGGTDTQYF. CDR3 coding DNA: TGTGCCAGCAGTATACAGGGGGGAGGAACAGATACGCAGTATTTT.

The chain couples TRBV6-5 to TRBJ1-1; TRBD1 aligns across 8 bases. Germline values: CDR1 MNHEY, CDR2 SVGAGI. The CDR3 runs to 12 residues. The trim removed 6 bases at V and 9 bases at J, leaving 6 bases unmatched. CDR3 sequence: CASSSDRGKAFF. The CDR3 region has the DNA TGTGCCAGCAGCTCTGACAGGGGCAAAGCTTTCTTT.

This sequence joins TRBV5-6 and TRBJ1-6; TRBD1 is a possible D gene (5 bases). The CDR3 sequence is 14 residues long. Germline CDR1 is SGHDT and CDR2 is YYEEEE. V lost 2 bases and J lost 5, with 8 bases in between. The CDR3 DNA is TGTGCCAGCAGCTTCGTCAGGGATAATTCACCCCTCCACTTT. It codes for CASSFVRDNSPLHF.

V and J are TRBV7-2 and TRBJ2-7; D might be TRBD2 (6 bases). From germline, CDR1 is SGHTA and CDR2 FQGNSA. The CDR3 length is 15 residues. Trimming cost V 1 base and J 3 bases, with 13 bases left between them. The CDR3 is CASSLERVSYYEQYF. The CDR3 DNA follows: TGTGCCAGCAGCTTAGAGCGGGTGTCGTACTACGAGCAGTACTTC.

This sequence joins TRBV10-3 and TRBJ2-7; TRBD1 aligns across 9 bases. The CDR3 has 14 residues. V lost 4 bases, J lost 6 bases, and 7 bases stayed unmatched. Germline lookup yields CDR1 ENHRY and CDR2 SYGVKD. This CDR3 reads CAISAQGAQGEQYF. CDR3 nucleotide sequence: TGTGCCATCAGTGCACAGGGGGCGCAGGGCGAGCAGTACTTC.

V gene TRBV19 combines with J gene TRBJ2-4; D possibly corresponds to TRBD2 (6 bases). Trimming cost V 3 bases and J 3 bases, with 9 bases left between them. This CDR3 is 14 amino acids long. CDR1 and CDR2 from the germline V gene are LNHDA and SQIVND (reference sequence). The CDR3 DNA is TGTGCCAGTAGTATGCGGGAAAACAAAAACATTCAGTACTTC. This codes for CASSMRENKNIQYF.

The chain employs TRBV5-1 and TRBJ1-2, with 8 bases fitting TRBD1. Germline V gives CDR1 SGHRS, CDR2 YFSETQ. The CDR3 length is 12 residues. The J segment lost 8 bases and the V segment lost 3 bases, leaving 3 bases of the junction unmatched. The DNA for the CDR3 is TGCGCCAGCAGCTACGGACAGGGCGGCTACACCTTC. Translating gives CASSYGQGGYTF.

V and J are TRBV10-3 and TRBJ1-6, with a weak D call TRBD1 (5 bases). Germline V lookup: CDR1 ENHRY, CDR2 SYGVKD. The CDR3 has 14 amino acids. Deletions cut 3 bases from V and 13 bases from J, with 16 bases between. For the CDR3, the DNA is TGTGCCATCAGTGAAGGGTCACATCAGGGTCCCCTCCACTTT. Translation: CAISEGSHQGPLHF.